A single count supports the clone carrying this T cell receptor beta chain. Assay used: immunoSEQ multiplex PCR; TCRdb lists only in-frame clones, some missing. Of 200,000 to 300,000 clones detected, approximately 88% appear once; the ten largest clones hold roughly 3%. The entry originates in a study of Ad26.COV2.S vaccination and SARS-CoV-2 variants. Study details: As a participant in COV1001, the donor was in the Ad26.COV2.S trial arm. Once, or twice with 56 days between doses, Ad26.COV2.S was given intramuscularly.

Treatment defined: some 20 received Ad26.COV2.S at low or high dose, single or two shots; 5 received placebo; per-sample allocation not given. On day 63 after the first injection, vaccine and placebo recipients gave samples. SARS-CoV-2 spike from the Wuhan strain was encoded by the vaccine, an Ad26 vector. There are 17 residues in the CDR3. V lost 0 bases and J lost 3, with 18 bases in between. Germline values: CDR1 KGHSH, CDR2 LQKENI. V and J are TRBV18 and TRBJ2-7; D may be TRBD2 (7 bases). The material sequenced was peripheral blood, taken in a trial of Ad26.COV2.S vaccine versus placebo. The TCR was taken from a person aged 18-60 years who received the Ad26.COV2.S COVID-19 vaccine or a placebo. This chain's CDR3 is CASSPPVGGGRDYEQYF. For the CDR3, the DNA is TGTGCCAGCTCACCACCGGTAGGGGGGGGCCGGGACTACGAGCAGTACTTC.